The 16 T cell receptor beta chains listed next were all sequenced from one sample in a study of blood T cells in healthy people across ages. For the second PCR, which ran for roughly 7 to 11 cycles, a sample-barcoded 5' primer and a J-beta primer mix were used. Each CDR3 protein gets one entry after TCRdb re-called the 5' RACE reads with MiXCR. Among about 1 million distinct CDR3 sequences, 35% to 50% were seen once, and the ten largest hold 15% to 20%. The specimen sequenced was blood. These receptors all come from an older woman in good health.

Many counts were recorded for this clonotype. The rearrangement uses TRBV29-1 and TRBJ1-2; tentative D call: TRBD1 (5 bases). Trimming stripped 3 bases from V and 0 bases from J, with 14 bases between. Germline V CDR1 and CDR2: SQVTM, ANQGSEA. This CDR3 has 15 residues. The CDR3 sequence: CSVDTLWDANYGYTF. The CDR3 region has the DNA TGCAGCGTTGATACCCTCTGGGACGCTAACTATGGCTACACCTTC.

This rearrangement joins TRBV5-8 to TRBJ1-2; 7 bases are a match to TRBD1. CDR1 is SGHTS, CDR2 YDEGEE, per germline. Losses at the gene ends were 4 bases for V and 5 bases for J; bases not matched to a gene: 5. There are 13 residues in the CDR3. Here the CDR3 DNA reads TGTGCCAGCAGCACGGGACAGCTATATGGCTACACCTTC. Amino acids: CASSTGQLYGYTF.

The chain combines TRBV9 with TRBJ2-6, with D perhaps being TRBD1 or TRBD2 (5 bases each). The germline V and J ends were trimmed by 2 bases and 0 bases, with 15 bases remaining between them. The CDR3 is 18 amino acids. Germline CDR1 SGDLS, CDR2 YYNGEE. This chain's CDR3 is CASSVPRHGTSGANVLTF. The CDR3 nucleotides read TGTGCCAGCAGCGTCCCTCGGCACGGGACCTCTGGGGCCAACGTCCTGACTTTC. Full variable domain (remainder filled in from reference TRBV9 and TRBJ2-6): DSGVTQTPKHLITATGQRVTLRCSPRSGDLSVYWYQQSLDQGLQFLIQYYNGEERAKGNILERFSAQQFPDLHSELNLSSLELGDSALYFCASSVPRHGTSGANVLTFGAGSRLTVL.

The gene calls are TRBV5-6 and TRBJ1-2; 7 nucleotides match TRBD1. This CDR3 region has 12 residues. Germline values: CDR1 SGHDT, CDR2 YYEEEE. J lost 11 bases, V lost 4 bases, and 8 bases had no gene match. CDR3 loop: CASSQGTAAYTF. The CDR3 DNA sequence: TGTGCCAGCAGCCAAGGGACAGCGGCGTACACCTTC.

This rearrangement joins TRBV20-1 to TRBJ2-7; 10 bases map to TRBD2. The CDR3 has 16 amino acids. Germline loops: CDR1 DFQATT, CDR2 SNEGSKA (reference sequence). V was clipped by 2 bases and J by 4 bases; unmatched bases: 11. In DNA, the CDR3 is TGCAGTGCTAGATCCTTCCTAGCGGGAGTCCGTTACGAGCAGTACTTC. As protein: CSARSFLAGVRYEQYF.

The chain couples TRBV20-1 to TRBJ2-7, with D possibly called TRBD1 or TRBD2 (5 bases each). Per the germline V gene, CDR1 is DFQATT and CDR2 is SNEGSKA (reference sequence). With 3 bases removed from V and 3 bases from J, the gap between germline ends came to 21 bases. The CDR3 totals 16 residues. CDR3 sequence (DNA): TGCAGTGCTAGTAGGAGGACATCAAGAATTCGCTACGAGCAGTACTTC. This gives the protein CSASRRTSRIRYEQYF.

The V call is TRBV20-1, the J call TRBJ2-7; 8 bases agree with TRBD2. V lost 6 bases, J lost 2 bases, and 9 bases stayed unmatched. Germline assignment: CDR1 DFQATT and CDR2 SNEGSKA (reference sequence). The length of the CDR3 is 14 residues. CDR3 bases: TGCAGTGCAGCCCCCAGCGGGAGAGCCTACGAGCAGTACTTC. This codes for CSAAPSGRAYEQYF.

The chain uses TRBV10-3 and TRBJ2-7; D may be TRBD2 (6 bases). The V end was cut by 5 bases, the J end by 6 bases, with 11 bases between. Germline loops: CDR1 ENHRY, CDR2 SYGVKD. The CDR3 sequence is 12 residues long. The CDR3: CAISLGTGEQYF. CDR3 sequence (DNA): TGTGCCATCAGTTTGGGGACTGGCGAGCAGTACTTC.

The V gene is TRBV27, the J gene TRBJ1-6, with D hard to call. Trimming removed 2 bases from V and 4 bases from J, with 12 bases in between. In germline, CDR1 is MNHEY, CDR2 SMNVEV (reference sequence). The CDR3 extends over 16 amino acids. CDR3 amino acids: CASSLLPGRYNSPLHF. DNA for the CDR3: TGTGCCAGCAGTTTACTCCCCGGACGGTATAATTCACCCCTCCACTTT.

J is TRBJ2-1 and V is TRBV10-3; D is perhaps TRBD1 or TRBD2 (5 bases each). CDR1 and CDR2 from the germline V gene are ENHRY and SYGVKD. The germline V and J ends were trimmed by 7 bases and 9 bases, with 22 bases remaining between them. The CDR3 is made up of 15 amino acids. CDR3 sequence reads: CAITTQDSSGGEQFF. CDR3 bases: TGTGCCATCACCACACAGGATTCTAGTGGGGGTGAGCAGTTCTTC.

V and J are TRBV11-2 and TRBJ1-5, with D perhaps TRBD1 (5 bases). Germline values: CDR1 SGHAT, CDR2 FQNNGV. The CDR3 sequence is 15 residues long. The ends were cut back, 0 bases at V and 9 bases at J, with 15 bases in the middle. The CDR3 protein is CASSLDEERGGPQHF. The CDR3 DNA follows: TGTGCCAGCAGCTTAGATGAGGAACGCGGGGGGCCCCAGCATTTT.

Only a few counts were recorded for this clonotype. The genes are TRBV20-1 and TRBJ2-7; the D gene is possibly TRBD2 (5 bases). The CDR3 covers 13 residues. CDR1 and CDR2 (germline): DFQATT, SNEGSKA (reference sequence). V gave up 2 bases and J gave up 2 bases, with 10 bases separating them. CDR3 loop: CSARFPSPYEQYF. Here the CDR3 DNA reads TGCAGTGCTAGATTTCCTAGCCCCTACGAGCAGTACTTC.

The V call is TRBV5-1, the J call TRBJ1-2, with 9 bases matching TRBD1. There are 15 residues in the CDR3. Germline assignment: CDR1 SGHRS and CDR2 YFSETQ. V was clipped by 4 bases and J by 1 base; unmatched bases: 5. The CDR3 loop is CASSGTGKVNYGYTF. The CDR3 DNA reads TGCGCCAGCAGCGGGACAGGGAAGGTTAACTATGGCTACACCTTC. Drawing the rest from reference TRBV5-1 and TRBJ1-2, the complete variable domain is KAGVTQTPRYLIKTRGQQVTLSCSPISGHRSVSWYQQTPGQGLQFLFEYFSETQRNKGNFPGRFSGRQFSNSRSEMNVSTLELGDSALYLCASSGTGKVNYGYTFGSGTRLTVV.

This chain connects TRBV2 to TRBJ1-2; 7 nucleotides match TRBD1. Germline CDR1 reads SNHLY; CDR2 reads FYNNEI. Trimming removed 7 bases from V and 13 bases from J; junction bases left unmatched: 21. The CDR3 contains 15 residues. The CDR3 region is CASIPRGTELYWVTF. For the CDR3, the DNA is TGTGCCAGCATCCCTCGGGGGACAGAGCTTTATTGGGTCACCTTC. Looking up the rest from reference TRBV2 and TRBJ1-2 gives the full variable domain: EPEVTQTPSHQVTQMGQEVILRCVPISNHLYFYWYRQILGQKVEFLVSFYNNEISEKSEIFDDQFSVERPDGSNFTLKIRSTKLEDSAMYFCASIPRGTELYWVTFGSGTRLTVV.

The chain links TRBV5-1 to TRBJ2-5; 9 nucleotides line up with TRBD1. J gave up 2 bases and V 4 bases, and 12 bases lay outside the gene matches. CDR1 and CDR2 from the germline V gene are SGHRS and YFSETQ. The CDR3 spans 17 residues. CDR3 in amino acids: CASSPAVGTGKQETQYF. CDR3 coding DNA: TGCGCCAGCAGCCCAGCAGTCGGGACAGGGAAACAAGAGACCCAGTACTTC.

This clonotype was counted a few times. The rearrangement uses TRBV11-2 and TRBJ2-7; D is unresolved. With 0 bases removed from V and 4 bases from J, the gap between germline ends came to 7 bases. In germline, CDR1 is SGHAT, CDR2 FQNNGV. CDR3 length: 13 residues. CDR3 amino acids: CASSLDQVYEQYF. DNA of the CDR3: TGTGCCAGCAGCTTAGATCAGGTTTACGAGCAGTACTTC.